This TCR beta chain was found in a study of early T cells in non-severe SARS-CoV-2 infection. About the research overall: Investigators sequenced bulk RNA drawn from unsorted whole blood, and chains remained unpaired.

The V end was cut by 7 bases, the J end by 1 base, with 13 bases between. CDR3 length: 14 residues. Regarding the study as a whole: Private and CD4 specificities were missed by VDJdb matching, which favored anti-spike CD8 responses.

This clonotype came up many times. The antigen is unknown. Individually, cDNA molecules had unique molecular identifiers attached to them. Each CDR3 protein is one row after TCRdb ran MiXCR on the 5' RACE reads. This table has under 80,000 distinct CDR3 sequences, over 10% appearing once. Sequencing was done on a sample of whole blood. This sequence was found in an adult who was a healthcare worker with PCR-confirmed SARS-CoV-2 infection or an uninfected control (not recorded which). The V gene is TRBV12-3 or TRBV12-4, the J gene TRBJ1-1; D gene ambiguous. This CDR3 reads CASTPRRSNTEAFF. CDR3 nucleotides: TGTGCCAGCACCCCCAGGAGGTCGAACACTGAAGCTTTCTTT.